This T cell receptor beta chain was sequenced for a study of blood T cell repertoires in COVID-19. There are 18 residues in the CDR3. Germline assignment: CDR1 KGHSH and CDR2 LQKENI. After removal of 3 bases from V and 2 bases from J, the junction contained 12 bases not matched to a gene. This clone was detected only once. Produced via immunoSEQ multiplex PCR; TCRdb's table is partial and in-frame only. The repertoire holds approximately 340,000 clones, with roughly 90% as singletons. The genes are TRBV18 and TRBJ2-3; 9 nucleotides line up with TRBD1. This TCR came from a woman aged 40 to 50 who had been exposed to COVID-19. The specimen was PBMCs or T cells enriched from blood (not recorded which). This chain's CDR3 is CASSPLFLRDRDTDTQYF. CDR3 DNA: TGTGCCAGCTCACCTCTTTTTCTACGGGACAGGGACACAGATACGCAGTATTTT.